One sample yielded the 25 T cell receptor beta chains listed below, sequenced in a study of T-cell memory formation after mild COVID-19. MiXCR, run by TCRdb on the 5' RACE reads, gives a single entry per CDR3 protein. The data hold 350,000 to 400,000 distinct CDR3 sequences, with around 14% observed a single time. The specimen was PBMCs or a T cell subset sorted from them (not recorded which). The receptors shown here come from a man aged 18 to 30 who had mild COVID-19 (a few samples of this study predate the infection). Cell type and time point are not known.

This clonotype was seen only a few times. The chain employs TRBV4-1 and TRBJ2-7, with 13 nucleotides matching TRBD2. Germline V gene data show CDR1 as MGHRA and CDR2 as YSYEKL. The CDR3 contains 16 residues. J gave up 3 bases and V 4 bases, and 6 bases lay outside the gene matches. CDR3 sequence (DNA): TGCGCCAGCAGCCGCGGACTAGCGGGGGACCACTACGAGCAGTACGTC. Its protein is CASSRGLAGDHYEQYV.

This clonotype was picked up one time. The chain carries TRBV27 and TRBJ1-5; 8 nucleotides match TRBD1. Germline CDR1 and CDR2: MNHEY and SMNVEV (reference sequence). This CDR3 has 16 residues. V lost 1 base, J lost 5 bases, and 7 bases stayed unmatched. This CDR3 is CASSLYGQGVDQPQHF. In nucleotides, the CDR3 is TGTGCCAGCAGTTTATACGGACAGGGTGTAGATCAGCCCCAGCATTTT.

This clonotype has just a few counts. The V gene is TRBV7-3, the J gene TRBJ2-3; no firm D call. Germline-derived CDR1 and CDR2 are SGHTA and FQGTGA. CDR3 length: 14 amino acids. V lost 2 bases to trimming and J lost 5 bases, with 11 bases between them. Here the CDR3 reads CASSLGPVGDTQYF. The CDR3 coding sequence is TGTGCCAGCAGCTTAGGGCCCGTCGGAGATACGCAGTATTTT.

The CDR3 loop reads CASSRNQGAGFKQYF. The CDR3 DNA reads TGTGCCAGCTCCAGAAATCAGGGGGCGGGGTTCAAGCAGTACTTC. The J gene is TRBJ2-7, the V gene TRBV25-1, with TRBD1 matching over 8 bases. The trim removed 8 bases at V and 8 bases at J, leaving 17 bases unmatched. Germline V gene lookup returns CDR1 MGHDK and CDR2 SYGVNS. The CDR3 spans 15 residues.

In its sample, this clonotype was seen many times. The chain recombines TRBV9 with TRBJ2-5, with D perhaps being TRBD1 or TRBD2 (6 bases each). Germline CDR1 is SGDLS and CDR2 is YYNGEE. This CDR3 has 14 residues. V shed 0 bases and J shed 6 bases, with 12 bases lying between them. CDR3 amino acids: CASSVEGGWQTQYF. The CDR3 DNA reads TGTGCCAGCAGCGTAGAGGGGGGCTGGCAGACCCAGTACTTC.

At least ten counts were recorded for this clonotype. The chain joins TRBV27 to TRBJ2-2; D is perhaps TRBD2 (6 bases). V lost 4 bases and J 4 bases, leaving 16 bases between the germline ends. CDR1 and CDR2 (germline): MNHEY, SMNVEV (reference sequence). This CDR3 is built from 16 residues. CDR3 bases: TGTGCCAGCAGTTCCCGGGGCGGGGCGCGCACCGGGGAGCTGTTTTTT. Protein sequence: CASSSRGGARTGELFF.

This clonotype was detected ten times or more. This chain links TRBV29-1 with TRBJ2-3, with 7 positions matching TRBD2. The CDR3 has 14 amino acids. The V segment lost 6 bases and the J segment 5 bases; nucleotides outside the gene matches: 11. Per germline, CDR1 SQVTM and CDR2 ANQGSEA. CDR3 amino acids: CSVERAGSGDTQYF. The DNA for the CDR3 is TGCAGCGTCGAGAGAGCGGGGTCCGGAGATACGCAGTATTTT.

The chain recombines TRBV7-9 with TRBJ2-3; 10 nucleotides match TRBD2. The germline CDR1 and CDR2 sequences are SEHNR and FQNEAQ (reference sequence). The CDR3 sequence is 16 residues long. V was clipped by 4 bases and J by 8 bases; unmatched bases: 12. The CDR3 loop reads CASSSGLAGAPGTQYF. The CDR3 DNA reads TGTGCCAGCAGCTCCGGGCTAGCGGGGGCCCCAGGTACGCAGTATTTT.

This clonotype was observed a single time. The chain combines TRBV20-1 with TRBJ1-1; the D gene is possibly TRBD1 (6 bases). The germline V and J ends were trimmed by 6 bases and 5 bases, with 22 bases remaining between them. The germline CDR1 and CDR2 sequences are DFQATT and SNEGSKA (reference sequence). CDR3 length equals 15 residues. DNA for the CDR3: TGCAGTGCGCGCCACCCGACAGGCGGATCGACTGAAGCTTTCTTT. Translated: CSARHPTGGSTEAFF.

The chain uses TRBV21-1 and TRBJ2-7; TRBD1 was called by the table and not checked on the DNA. TRBV21-1 is a known pseudogene. The CDR3 totals 15 residues. CDR3 in amino acids: CARWGGIQGIYEQYV. Here the CDR3 DNA reads TGTGCCAGGTGGGGGGGAATACAGGGGATCTACGAGCAGTACGTC.

There are many counts of this clonotype. The V call is TRBV5-1, the J call TRBJ2-4; 7 nucleotides line up with TRBD2. CDR1 SGHRS and CDR2 YFSETQ come from the germline V gene. V was clipped by 4 bases and J by 0 bases; unmatched bases: 7. The CDR3 consists of 16 residues. CDR3 region: CASSPRDYLAKNIQYF. CDR3 DNA: TGCGCCAGCAGCCCCCGGGACTACTTAGCCAAAAACATTCAGTACTTC.

The V call is TRBV9, the J call TRBJ2-7, with 10 bases identical to TRBD2. The germline V gene encodes CDR1 SGDLS and CDR2 YYNGEE. This CDR3 is 15 amino acids long. V lost 1 base, J lost 2 bases, and 3 bases stayed unmatched. CDR3 protein: CASSVLGTSAYEQYF. The CDR3 coding sequence is TGTGCCAGCAGCGTACTCGGGACTAGCGCCTACGAGCAGTACTTC.

This clonotype showed up many times. The chain carries TRBV5-1 and TRBJ2-3; 9 bases line up with TRBD2. J gave up 2 bases and V 0 bases, and 4 bases lay outside the gene matches. The CDR3 extends over 16 amino acids. CDR1 and CDR2 from the germline V gene are SGHRS and YFSETQ. As DNA, the CDR3 is TGCGCCAGCAGCTTGGGGGCTAGCGGGGTCACAGATACGCAGTATTTT. Protein: CASSLGASGVTDTQYF.

The table lists this clonotype with a few counts. This sequence joins TRBV2 and TRBJ2-7, with TRBD1 matching over 7 bases. The CDR3 runs 14 residues. V was clipped by 7 bases and J by 1 base; unmatched bases: 7. The V gene's germline CDR1 is SNHLY and CDR2 FYNNEI. DNA of the CDR3: TGTGCCAGCACTGACAGGGAAAGGTCCTACGAGCAGTACGTC. Its protein product is CASTDRERSYEQYV.

The rearrangement links TRBV6-6 to TRBJ1-1; D gene uncertain. Trimming took 3 bases from V and 6 from J, leaving 8 bases between them. CDR3 length: 12 amino acids. Looked up from germline, CDR1 is MNHNY and CDR2 is SVGAGI (reference sequence). CDR3 amino acids: CASSYTGSEAFF. The CDR3 region has the DNA TGTGCCAGCAGTTATACTGGTTCTGAAGCTTTCTTT.

This clonotype was picked up a small number of times. The chain joins TRBV7-6 to TRBJ2-3; D may be TRBD2 (5 bases). The CDR3 loop spans 15 amino acids. The V end lost 5 bases, the J end lost 1 base, and 13 bases lay between the germline ends. The V gene's germline CDR1 is SGHVS and CDR2 FNYEAQ. CDR3 coding DNA: TGTGCCAGCAGCCTCCGAGGGTCGCGCACAGATACGCAGTATTTT. Translated, it gives CASSLRGSRTDTQYF.

There are a few counts of this clonotype. The V and J genes are TRBV5-1 and TRBJ2-7, with D perhaps matching TRBD2 (6 bases). This CDR3 spans 14 amino acids. Germline assignment: CDR1 SGHRS and CDR2 YFSETQ. Trimming took off 7 bases at V and 2 bases at J, with 16 bases between the two ends. The CDR3 region has the DNA TGCGCCAGCCCCGGGATAGCGGACCCCTACGAGCAGTACTTC. Encoded protein: CASPGIADPYEQYF.

A few counts support this clonotype. The V gene is TRBV20-1, the J gene TRBJ2-4, with D hard to call. CDR1 DFQATT and CDR2 SNEGSKA come from the germline V gene (reference sequence). This CDR3 is built from 14 residues. The V end lost 5 bases, the J end lost 2 bases, and 13 bases lay between the germline ends. The CDR3, as DNA: TGCAGTGCTGGCAGAACTATTCCCAAAAACATTCAGTACTTC. Translated: CSAGRTIPKNIQYF.

This clonotype was recorded a few times. DNA for the CDR3: TGTGCCAGCAGCCGAATGGCGGAGGGGGCAGAGACCCAGTACTTC. Translating gives CASSRMAEGAETQYF. V is TRBV6-5 and J is TRBJ2-5, with a weak D call TRBD1 (7 bases). The CDR3 extends over 15 amino acids. V gave up 6 bases and J gave up 4 bases, with 18 bases separating them. CDR1 and CDR2 (germline): MNHEY, SVGAGI.

The J gene is TRBJ2-2, the V gene TRBV4-1; unclear D gene. This CDR3 is built from 17 residues. V shed 1 base and J shed 0 bases, with 12 bases lying between them. Germline assignment: CDR1 MGHRA and CDR2 YSYEKL. DNA of the CDR3: TGCGCCAGCAGCCAAGTCTCTGCAGTCGCGAACACCGGGGAGCTGTTTTTT. It translates to CASSQVSAVANTGELFF.

This sequence joins TRBV28 and TRBJ1-1; TRBD1 agrees at 11 bases. Trimming removed 4 bases from V and 4 bases from J; junction bases left unmatched: 5. From germline, CDR1 is MDHEN and CDR2 SYDVKM. This CDR3 region has 15 residues. CDR3 coding DNA: TGTGCCAGCAGTTCGATAGGGACAGGGGGCACTGAAGCTTTCTTT. Its protein product is CASSSIGTGGTEAFF.

The chain has TRBV7-2 and TRBJ2-5; either TRBD1 or TRBD2 may fit D (5 bases each). The CDR3 length is 18 residues. In germline, CDR1 is SGHTA, CDR2 FQGNSA. Trimming took 1 base from V and 5 from J, leaving 23 bases between them. CDR3 sequence (DNA): TGTGCCAGCAGCTTAGTCCGTGCTGGGTGGGGGACGTCGGAGACCCAGTACTTC. Its translation is CASSLVRAGWGTSETQYF.

This clonotype was seen a few times. V gene TRBV4-3 combines with J gene TRBJ2-5; D is unclear. The germline gives CDR1 LGHNA, CDR2 YSLEER. The V and J ends lost 0 bases and 1 base respectively, with 9 bases between them. CDR3 size: 15 residues. The CDR3 DNA follows: TGCGCCAGCAGCCAAGACGGGCGGTCCCAAGAGACCCAGTACTTC. The encoded protein is CASSQDGRSQETQYF.

In its sample, this clonotype was seen a few times. The rearrangement links TRBV12-3 or TRBV12-4 to TRBJ1-2; weak D call: TRBD1 (6 bases). V was trimmed by 9 bases and J by 4 bases, leaving 9 bases between them. The CDR3 totals 11 residues. CDR3 protein: CASGQSYGYTF. The CDR3 nucleotides are TGTGCCAGTGGACAGTCCTATGGCTACACCTTC.

This clonotype was observed at least ten times. The J gene is TRBJ2-3, the V gene TRBV10-1; 8 positions agree with TRBD1. V gave up 5 bases and J gave up 4 bases; unmatched junction bases: 5. CDR3 size: 14 residues. Germline V gene lookup returns CDR1 WNHNN and CDR2 SYGVQD (reference sequence). The CDR3 DNA follows: TGCGCCAGCAGTCCTAACAGGGGGTCAGATACGCAGTATTTT. Its translation is CASSPNRGSDTQYF.